This TCR beta chain stems from a study of blood T cell repertoires in COVID-19. Study information: Acute and convalescent COVID-19 specimens originated in the United States, Italy and Spain.

Living in about two dozen US areas, the participants were between roughly 18 and 90 years of age. Participants were placed into cohorts based on the clinical history they reported. Within 2 weeks before study entry, exposed participants met a COVID-19 case. The method was immunoSEQ multiplex PCR; TCRdb's version includes in-frame clones alone and lacks a portion of them. Here the sample spans more than 200,000 clones, approximately 89% being singletons. The origin of this receptor is a woman aged 25 to 45 who had been exposed to COVID-19. The sequenced sample was PBMCs or T cells enriched from blood (not recorded which).

The CDR3 DNA reads as TGCGCCAGCAGCCACAGCGGGAGCTCCTACGAGCAGTACTTC. Amino acids: CASSHSGSSYEQYF. The chain carries TRBV5-1 and TRBJ2-7, with 8 bases fitting TRBD2. CDR3 length: 14 residues. The germline V gene has CDR1 SGHRS and CDR2 YFSETQ. The junction had 3 bases not matched to a gene; V was cut back by 4 bases and J by 0 bases.